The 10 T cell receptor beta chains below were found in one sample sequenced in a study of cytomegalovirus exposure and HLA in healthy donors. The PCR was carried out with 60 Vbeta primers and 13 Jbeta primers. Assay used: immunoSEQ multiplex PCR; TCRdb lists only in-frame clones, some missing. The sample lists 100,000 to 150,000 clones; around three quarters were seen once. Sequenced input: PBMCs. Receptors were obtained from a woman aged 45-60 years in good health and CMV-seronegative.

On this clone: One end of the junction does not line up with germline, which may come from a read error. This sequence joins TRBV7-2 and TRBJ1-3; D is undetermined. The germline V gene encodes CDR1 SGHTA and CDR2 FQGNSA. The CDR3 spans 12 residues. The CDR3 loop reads CASSLVDSQASF. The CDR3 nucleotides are TGTGCCAGCAGCTTAGTGGACTCCCAGGCCTCCTTT.

DNA for the CDR3: TGTGCCAGCAGTGGTAACGACAGGGCGGGACTGGATGGCTACACCTTC. It translates to CASSGNDRAGLDGYTF. The rearrangement links TRBV6-6 to TRBJ1-2; the match to TRBD1 covers 7 bases. From germline, CDR1 is MNHNY and CDR2 SVGAGI (reference sequence). With 5 bases clipped from V and 6 bases from J, the junction kept 15 bases outside the gene matches. This CDR3 has 16 amino acids.

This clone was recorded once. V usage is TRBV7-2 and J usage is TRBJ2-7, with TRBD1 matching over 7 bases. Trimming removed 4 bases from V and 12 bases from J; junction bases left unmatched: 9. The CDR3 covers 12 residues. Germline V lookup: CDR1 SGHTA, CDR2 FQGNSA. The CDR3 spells CASSSDRVALYF. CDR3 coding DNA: TGTGCCAGCAGCTCCGACAGGGTAGCGTTGTACTTC.

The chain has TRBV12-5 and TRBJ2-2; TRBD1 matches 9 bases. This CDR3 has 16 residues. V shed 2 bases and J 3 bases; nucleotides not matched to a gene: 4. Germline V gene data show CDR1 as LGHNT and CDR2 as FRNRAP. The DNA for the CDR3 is TGTGCTAGTGGTTTGCGGACAGGGGAATACACCGGGGAGCTGTTTTTT. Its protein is CASGLRTGEYTGELFF.

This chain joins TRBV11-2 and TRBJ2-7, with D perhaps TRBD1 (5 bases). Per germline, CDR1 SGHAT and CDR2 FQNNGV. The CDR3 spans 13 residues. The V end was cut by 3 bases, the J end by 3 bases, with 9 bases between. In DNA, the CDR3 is TGTGCCAGCAGCTTCGCTCAGGGCTACGAGCAGTACGTC. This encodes CASSFAQGYEQYV.

The CDR3 spells CASSYSGGNYGYTF. CDR3 in DNA: TGTGCCAGCAGTTACTCGGGGGGGAACTATGGCTACACCTTC. This chain uses TRBV6-5 with TRBJ1-2; D might be TRBD1 (5 bases). The CDR3 totals 14 residues. Trimming removed 0 bases at V and 2 bases at J, with 7 bases between. CDR1 and CDR2 from the germline V gene are MNHEY and SVGAGI.

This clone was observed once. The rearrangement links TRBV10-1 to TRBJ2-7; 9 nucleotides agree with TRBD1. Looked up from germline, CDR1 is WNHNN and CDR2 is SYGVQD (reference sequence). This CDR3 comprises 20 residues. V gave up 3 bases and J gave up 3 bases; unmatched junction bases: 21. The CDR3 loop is CASSDQDRGCTRAIGYEQYF. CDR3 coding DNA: TGCGCCAGCAGTGACCAGGACAGGGGTTGTACGCGAGCGATAGGCTACGAGCAGTACTTC.

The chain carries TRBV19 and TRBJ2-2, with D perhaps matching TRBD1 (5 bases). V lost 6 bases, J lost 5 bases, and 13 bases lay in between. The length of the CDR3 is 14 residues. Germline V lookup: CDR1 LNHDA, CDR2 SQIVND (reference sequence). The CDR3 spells CASSFKRGTGELFF. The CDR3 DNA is TGTGCCAGTAGCTTTAAAAGGGGTACCGGGGAGCTGTTTTTT.

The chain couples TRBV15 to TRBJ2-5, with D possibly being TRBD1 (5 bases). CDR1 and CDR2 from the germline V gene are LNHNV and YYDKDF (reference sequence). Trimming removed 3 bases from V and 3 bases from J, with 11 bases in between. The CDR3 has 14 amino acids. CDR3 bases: TGTGCCACCAGCAGGAGTCAGGGAAAAGAGACCCAGTACTTC. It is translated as CATSRSQGKETQYF.

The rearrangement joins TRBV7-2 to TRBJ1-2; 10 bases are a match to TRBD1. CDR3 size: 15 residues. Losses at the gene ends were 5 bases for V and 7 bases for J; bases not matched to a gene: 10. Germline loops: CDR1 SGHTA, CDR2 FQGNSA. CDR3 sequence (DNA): TGTGCCAGCAGCCCCAGGACAGGGGGATTGAGTGGCTACACCTTC. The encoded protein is CASSPRTGGLSGYTF.